These 15 T cell receptor beta chains were all obtained from the same sample, sequenced in a study of blood T cell repertoires in COVID-19. Profiling relied on immunoSEQ multiplex PCR, and the TCRdb table lists in-frame clones only, not all of them. The data hold about 70,000 clones, with under 90% observed a single time. Sequenced input: peripheral blood. The source is a man in his 60s with acute or convalescent COVID-19.

Details on this clone: Different DNA sequences within this sample yield the same CDR3. The J gene is TRBJ1-1, the V gene TRBV3-1 (or the pseudogene TRBV3-2); D is undetermined. V lost 1 base and J 5 bases, leaving 2 bases between the germline ends. CDR3 size: 11 residues. Looked up from germline, CDR1 is LGHDT and CDR2 is YNNKEL (reference sequence). This CDR3 is CASSQATEAFF. The CDR3 DNA reads TGTGCCAGCAGCCAAGCTACTGAAGCTTTCTTT.

CDR3 sequence: CASSYSGLATGNTIYF. The CDR3, as DNA: TGTGCCAGCAGTTACTCGGGACTCGCCACTGGAAACACCATATATTTT. The chain combines TRBV6-5 with TRBJ1-3; possible D gene TRBD1, 5 bases. Germline values: CDR1 MNHEY, CDR2 SVGAGI. This CDR3 contains 16 residues. Trimming removed 0 bases from V and 2 bases from J, with 11 bases in between.

The J gene is TRBJ2-7, the V gene TRBV5-8; TRBD1 matches at 8 bases. The CDR3 is made up of 13 amino acids. The trim removed 5 bases at V and 6 bases at J, leaving 7 bases unmatched. Germline CDR1 and CDR2: SGHTS and YDEGEE. The CDR3 loop is CASRQTGAGEQYF. The CDR3 DNA sequence: TGTGCCAGCAGACAGACAGGGGCGGGCGAGCAGTACTTC.

This clone was seen a handful of times. The rearrangement uses TRBV24-1 and TRBJ1-5; TRBD1 agrees at 9 bases. Looked up from germline, CDR1 is KGHDR and CDR2 is SFDVKD. The V gene end was trimmed by 12 bases and the J gene end by 1 base; junction bases not matched to a gene: 18. The CDR3 loop spans 18 amino acids. The CDR3 spells CAVQSGTGWTLSNQPQHF. CDR3 DNA: TGTGCCGTACAGTCCGGGACAGGGTGGACATTAAGCAATCAGCCCCAGCATTTT.

In its sample, this clone was seen once. The V gene is TRBV11-2, the J gene TRBJ2-2; D call uncertain. Germline CDR1 SGHAT, CDR2 FQNNGV. The CDR3 totals 16 residues. V gave up 1 base and J gave up 1 base, with 10 bases separating them. The CDR3 DNA reads as TGTGCCAGCAGCTTAGGCTTTAGGAGGAACACCGGGGAGCTGTTTTTT. Translation gives CASSLGFRRNTGELFF.

The chain joins TRBV27 to TRBJ2-3; 10 bases line up with TRBD1. The germline gives CDR1 MNHEY, CDR2 SMNVEV (reference sequence). This CDR3 comprises 18 residues. V lost 2 bases to trimming and J lost 5 bases; unmatched junction nucleotides: 13. The CDR3 here is CASSLNSLDRGALDTQYF. The DNA of the CDR3 is TGTGCCAGCAGTTTAAATTCCCTGGACAGGGGGGCCCTAGATACGCAGTATTTT.

V gene TRBV29-1 combines with J gene TRBJ2-1; D possibly corresponds to TRBD1 (6 bases). CDR3 length: 14 amino acids. The V gene's germline CDR1 is SQVTM and CDR2 ANQGSEA. Trimming stripped 5 bases from V and 9 bases from J, with 20 bases between. The CDR3 sequence: CSVTGGWTASEQFF. The CDR3, as DNA: TGCAGCGTTACTGGGGGATGGACAGCCTCTGAGCAGTTCTTC.

The genes are TRBV28 and TRBJ2-7; tentatively, D is TRBD1 (6 bases). The V and J ends lost 6 bases and 3 bases respectively, with 15 bases between them. The CDR3 loop spans 14 amino acids. Looked up from germline, CDR1 is MDHEN and CDR2 is SYDVKM. CDR3 region: CASRGHKSLYEQYF. Here the CDR3 DNA reads TGTGCCAGCAGGGGACATAAGTCACTCTACGAGCAGTACTTC.

The chain carries TRBV30 and TRBJ2-7; D perhaps matches TRBD1 (6 bases). The ends were cut back, 1 base at V and 0 bases at J, with 13 bases in the middle. CDR3 length: 15 residues. The V gene's germline CDR1 is GTSNPN and CDR2 SVGIG (reference sequence). The CDR3 region has the DNA TGTGCCTGGAGTGCCTGGGACACCCGCTCCTACGAGCAGTACTTC. Amino acid sequence: CAWSAWDTRSYEQYF.

The chain uses TRBV10-3 and TRBJ1-2; TRBD1 matches 9 bases. Germline CDR1 reads ENHRY; CDR2 reads SYGVKD. The CDR3 is 16 amino acids. The V gene end was trimmed by 4 bases and the J gene end by 1 base; junction bases not matched to a gene: 7. The CDR3 DNA is TGTGCCATCAGTGGGATGGAGGACAGGGGTAACTATGGCTACACCTTC. As protein: CAISGMEDRGNYGYTF.

This clone was detected a few times. The rearrangement uses TRBV5-1 and TRBJ1-2; 8 bases match TRBD1. Losses at the gene ends were 4 bases for V and 7 bases for J; bases not matched to a gene: 12. This CDR3 spans 15 amino acids. Germline V gene data show CDR1 as SGHRS and CDR2 as YFSETQ. The CDR3 is CASSPGGQGAVGYTF. CDR3 DNA sequence: TGCGCCAGCAGCCCGGGCGGGCAGGGGGCTGTTGGCTACACCTTC.

V gene TRBV3-1 (or the pseudogene TRBV3-2) combines with J gene TRBJ2-4, with a possible D match to TRBD1 (6 bases). The germline gives CDR1 LGHDT, CDR2 YNNKEL (reference sequence). The CDR3 is made up of 16 amino acids. V gave up 4 bases and J gave up 1 base, with 14 bases separating them. Here the CDR3 reads CASSREGGWAKNIQYF. The CDR3 DNA follows: TGTGCCAGCAGCCGAGAAGGGGGTTGGGCCAAAAACATTCAGTACTTC.

CDR3 DNA: TGTGCCAGCAGCCAAACACTAGCGGGCCAAGAGACCCAGTACTTC. Encoded protein: CASSQTLAGQETQYF. The chain recombines TRBV3-1 (or the pseudogene TRBV3-2) with TRBJ2-5; 9 nucleotides align to TRBD2. The V segment lost 2 bases and the J segment 1 base; nucleotides outside the gene matches: 2. CDR1 and CDR2 (germline): LGHDT, YNNKEL (reference sequence). This CDR3 comprises 15 residues.

The chain has TRBV7-9 and TRBJ1-1; D unresolved. The CDR3 extends over 15 amino acids. Germline CDR1 is SEHNR and CDR2 is FQNEAQ (reference sequence). CDR3 coding DNA: TGTGTAACGCGGCGGCTCCCGCCCTTGAACACTGAAGCTTTCTTT. Its protein is CVTRRLPPLNTEAFF.

The CDR3 DNA reads TGTGCCAGCAGCTTAGGGCCCTACAATGAGCAGTTCTTC. Its protein is CASSLGPYNEQFF. The chain recombines TRBV7-2 with TRBJ2-1; D remains ambiguous. Germline lookup yields CDR1 SGHTA and CDR2 FQGNSA. Trimming left V 1 base short and J 2 bases short, with 3 bases between. The CDR3 sequence is 13 residues long.